The rows below give T cell receptor beta chains drawn from one sample of a study of human CD8 memory T cell subsets. TCRdb re-called the 5' RACE reads, yielding one record per CDR3 amino acid sequence without DNA. This table holds about 11,000 distinct CDR3 sequences. What was sequenced was CD8+ T cells from PBMCs. These receptors originate from a human donor in good health. The CDR3 runs from the conserved cysteine through the conserved F or W. The order of the fields is CDR3 protein, clone size, V gene, J gene. Size tells how often a clone was seen (once, few, many) or the class of an expanded clone, and some rows leave it out.

cdr3_aa: CASSLYERTEAFF
clone_size: .
v_call: TRBV7-3
j_call: TRBJ1-1

cdr3_aa: CASSSNRQVYAYNEQFF
clone_size: .
v_call: TRBV7-9
j_call: TRBJ2-1

cdr3_aa: CASSQGLASSKADTQYF
clone_size: .
v_call: TRBV4-2
j_call: TRBJ2-3

cdr3_aa: CASSSVQGNQPQHF
clone_size: .
v_call: TRBV12-3/TRBV12-4
j_call: TRBJ1-5

cdr3_aa: CAISEVLDQPQHF
clone_size: medium-sized
v_call: TRBV10-3
j_call: TRBJ1-5

cdr3_aa: CASSFATSGVYNEQFF
clone_size: .
v_call: TRBV6-2/TRBV6-3
j_call: TRBJ2-1

cdr3_aa: CASSQGLGGSYGYTF
clone_size: large
v_call: TRBV3-1
j_call: TRBJ1-2

cdr3_aa: CASSGGGQETQYF
clone_size: .
v_call: TRBV9
j_call: TRBJ2-5

cdr3_aa: CASSGQSYNEQFF
clone_size: .
v_call: TRBV2
j_call: TRBJ2-1

cdr3_aa: CASSTAGQGQETQYF
clone_size: .
v_call: TRBV4-1
j_call: TRBJ2-5

cdr3_aa: CAWSLLEGAEQFF
clone_size: .
v_call: TRBV30
j_call: TRBJ2-1